This TCR beta chain was captured in a study of Ad26.COV2.S vaccination and SARS-CoV-2 variants. The CDR3 runs 14 residues. Germline CDR1 reads SSHAT; CDR2 reads FNYEAQ (reference sequence). A note on this clone: A junction end diverges from the germline sequence, so it may reflect a read error.

Treatment specified: approximately 18 received Ad26.COV2.S at low or high dose, single or two shots; several received placebo; per-sample allocation not given. Each sample was drawn 63 days after the first injection (of vaccine or placebo). The shot given was an Ad26 vector that makes Wuhan-strain SARS-CoV-2 spike. This table comes from immunoSEQ multiplex PCR, and its TCRdb copy is limited to in-frame clones, with some not included. The table records about 350,000 clones, about 85% of them present only once. This clonotype was obtained from a person aged 18-60 years who received the Ad26.COV2.S COVID-19 vaccine or a placebo. The sequencing here drew on peripheral blood, taken in a trial of Ad26.COV2.S vaccine versus placebo. This rearrangement joins TRBV7-7 to TRBJ2-1, with 9 bases fitting TRBD1. The CDR3 is CASSQTGQGNEQFF. CDR3 nucleotide sequence: TGTGCTAGCAGCCAAACGGGACAGGGCAATGAGCAGTTCTTC. The full variable domain, its missing parts supplied by reference TRBV7-7 and TRBJ2-1, is GAGVSQSPRYKVTKRGQDVTLRCDPISSHATLYWYQQALGQGPEFLTYFNYEAQPDKSGLPSDRFSAERPEGSISTLTIQRTEQRDSAMYRCASSQTGQGNEQFFGPGTRLTVL.